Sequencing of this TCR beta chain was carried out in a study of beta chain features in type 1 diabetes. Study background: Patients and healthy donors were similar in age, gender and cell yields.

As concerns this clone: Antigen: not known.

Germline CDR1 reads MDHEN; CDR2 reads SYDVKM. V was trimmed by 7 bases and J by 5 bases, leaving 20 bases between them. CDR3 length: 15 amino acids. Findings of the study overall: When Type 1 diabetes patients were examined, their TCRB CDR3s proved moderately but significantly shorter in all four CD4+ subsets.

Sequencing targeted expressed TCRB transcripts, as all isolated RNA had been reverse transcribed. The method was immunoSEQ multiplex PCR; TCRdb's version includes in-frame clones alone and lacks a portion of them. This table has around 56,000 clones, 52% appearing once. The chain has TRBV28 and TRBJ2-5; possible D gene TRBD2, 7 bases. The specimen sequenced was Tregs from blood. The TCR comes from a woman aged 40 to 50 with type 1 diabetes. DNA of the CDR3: TGTGCCAGCACCCCTCTGGGGGGGGCTACGGAGACCCAGTACTTC. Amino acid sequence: CASTPLGGATETQYF. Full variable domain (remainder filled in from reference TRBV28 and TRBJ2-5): DVKVTQSSRYLVKRTGEKVFLECVQDMDHENMFWYRQDPGLGLRLIYFSYDVKMKEKGDIPEGYSVSREKKERFSLILESASTNQTSMYLCASTPLGGATETQYFGPGTRLLVL.